The 17 T cell receptor beta chains presented below share a single source sample, sequenced in a study of OX40 agonist ivuxolimab in advanced cancers. Measured with immunoSEQ multiplex PCR; TCRdb has only the in-frame clones, and not every one. Here the sample spans over 100,000 clones, approximately 92% being singletons. Here the sequenced sample was CD4+ or CD8+ T cells sorted from blood, taken in a trial of the OX40 agonist ivuxolimab. The source of these receptors is an adult with an advanced solid tumor such as melanoma, head and neck, liver or kidney cancer.

This chain connects TRBV30 to TRBJ1-1; 8 positions match TRBD1. The CDR3 runs 15 residues. Germline V gene lookup returns CDR1 GTSNPN and CDR2 SVGIG (reference sequence). V shed 6 bases and J 1 base; nucleotides not matched to a gene: 10. The CDR3 protein is CACGQGGTENTEAFF. The CDR3, as DNA: TGTGCCTGCGGACAGGGAGGGACGGAGAACACTGAAGCTTTCTTT.

The rearrangement uses TRBV7-2 and TRBJ2-7, with D perhaps TRBD2 (8 bases). This CDR3 region has 15 residues. Germline loops: CDR1 SGHTA, CDR2 FQGNSA. The V end was cut by 5 bases, the J end by 11 bases, with 25 bases between. CDR3: CASSDTGAREEVEYF. CDR3 sequence (DNA): TGTGCCAGCAGCGATACAGGGGCGCGGGAGGAGGTGGAGTACTTC.

V and J are TRBV30 and TRBJ1-5, with TRBD1 matching over 7 bases. V shed 2 bases, J shed 1 base, and the junction held 8 bases outside the gene matches. Germline CDR1 reads GTSNPN; CDR2 reads SVGIG (reference sequence). The CDR3 contains 16 residues. The CDR3, as DNA: TGTGCCTGGAGTCCACCGACAGGGCCCAGCAATCAGCCCCAGCATTTT. This translates into CAWSPPTGPSNQPQHF.

This chain connects TRBV7-3 to TRBJ1-5; D not resolved. Per germline, CDR1 SGHTA and CDR2 FQGTGA. This CDR3 is 18 amino acids long. V was trimmed by 5 bases and J by 0 bases, leaving 20 bases between them. CDR3 coding DNA: TGTGCCAGCAGCCCCCCGTTAAGGGCTCCCTATAGCAATCAGCCCCAGCATTTT. This sequence encodes CASSPPLRAPYSNQPQHF.

The rearrangement uses TRBV28 and TRBJ2-3, with TRBD2 matching 7 bases. Trimming removed 3 bases from V and 1 base from J; junction bases left unmatched: 1. The CDR3 is 14 amino acids. CDR1 is MDHEN and CDR2 is SYDVKM in the germline V gene. The CDR3 coding sequence is TGTGCCAGCAGTTTGACTAGCCGCACAGATACGCAGTATTTT. It is translated as CASSLTSRTDTQYF. The whole variable domain, filled in from reference TRBV28 and TRBJ2-3, reads DVKVTQSSRYLVKRTGEKVFLECVQDMDHENMFWYRQDPGLGLRLIYFSYDVKMKEKGDIPEGYSVSREKKERFSLILESASTNQTSMYLCASSLTSRTDTQYFGPGTRLTVL.

J is TRBJ2-3 and V is TRBV7-2; TRBD2 matches at 9 bases. The CDR3 consists of 16 residues. V trimming: 2 bases; J trimming: 5 bases; junction bases outside the gene matches: 8. CDR1 and CDR2 from the germline V gene are SGHTA and FQGNSA. CDR3 sequence (DNA): TGTGCCAGCAGCTTAAATGGCGGGGGGGGACAAGATACGCAGTATTTT. Protein product: CASSLNGGGGQDTQYF.

The genes are TRBV2 and TRBJ2-3; D perhaps matches TRBD2 (5 bases). V lost 8 bases to trimming and J lost 5 bases, with 8 bases between them. Germline V lookup: CDR1 SNHLY, CDR2 FYNNEI. This CDR3 is 11 amino acids long. CDR3 sequence: CASGLRDTQYF. In DNA, the CDR3 is TGTGCCAGCGGACTTAGAGATACGCAGTATTTT.

This clone occurred a few times. The chain is built from TRBV19 and TRBJ1-4; 7 bases map to TRBD1. The trim removed 6 bases at V and 8 bases at J, leaving 6 bases unmatched. The germline V gene has CDR1 LNHDA and CDR2 SQIVND (reference sequence). This CDR3 is 13 amino acids long. The CDR3 DNA follows: TGTGCCAGTAGAGGGACAGTTGGAGAAAAACTGTTTTTT. Residues: CASRGTVGEKLFF.

The chain couples TRBV27 to TRBJ2-3, with D uncertain. Germline assignment: CDR1 MNHEY and CDR2 SMNVEV (reference sequence). This CDR3 is 12 amino acids long. The germline V and J ends were trimmed by 5 bases and 6 bases, with 9 bases remaining between them. CDR3 loop: CASSPPGDTQYF. In nucleotides, the CDR3 is TGTGCCAGCAGTCCTCCTGGGGATACGCAGTATTTT.

V usage is TRBV11-2 and J usage is TRBJ2-1, with 15 bases lining up with TRBD2. V lost 3 bases, J lost 7 bases, and 4 bases stayed unmatched. This CDR3 comprises 16 residues. CDR1 SGHAT and CDR2 FQNNGV come from the germline V gene. DNA of the CDR3: TGTGCCAGCAGCTTGGGACTAGCGGGGGGCATTAATGAGCAGTTCTTC. Its protein is CASSLGLAGGINEQFF.

The V gene is TRBV5-4, the J gene TRBJ1-5, with D possibly TRBD1 on 5 matching bases. Trimming left V 1 base short and J 0 bases short, with 8 bases between. CDR3 length: 15 amino acids. Germline V gene sequence: CDR1 SGHNT, CDR2 YYREEE (reference sequence). The CDR3, as DNA: TGTGCCAGCAGCTTGCAGGGTTATAGCAATCAGCCCCAGCATTTT. Its protein product is CASSLQGYSNQPQHF.

This chain links TRBV5-1 with TRBJ1-6, with a tentative D call TRBD1 (5 bases). In germline, CDR1 is SGHRS, CDR2 YFSETQ. The CDR3 covers 15 residues. With 4 bases removed from V and 10 bases from J, the gap between germline ends came to 18 bases. CDR3 bases: TGCGCCAGCAGCCCCGGGACGGCCGTACAGTCACCCCTCCACTTT. Residues: CASSPGTAVQSPLHF. Full variable domain (missing parts from reference TRBV5-1 and TRBJ1-6): KAGVTQTPRYLIKTRGQQVTLSCSPISGHRSVSWYQQTPGQGLQFLFEYFSETQRNKGNFPGRFSGRQFSNSRSEMNVSTLELGDSALYLCASSPGTAVQSPLHFGNGTRLTVT.

This chain links TRBV5-6 with TRBJ2-5; a weak D match, TRBD2 (6 bases). Trimming shortened V by 4 bases and J by 2 bases, and 12 bases separated the two germline ends. The CDR3 contains 14 residues. Per germline, CDR1 SGHDT and CDR2 YYEEEE. CDR3 amino acids: CASSQPSVQETQYF. The CDR3 nucleotides are TGTGCCAGCAGCCAACCTAGCGTTCAAGAGACCCAGTACTTC.

About this clone: This sample includes further DNA sequences coding for the same CDR3. The V gene is TRBV25-1, the J gene TRBJ1-4, with D possibly TRBD1 on 5 matching bases. Trimming removed 6 bases at V and 8 bases at J, with 13 bases between. This CDR3 has 13 amino acids. The germline V gene encodes CDR1 MGHDK and CDR2 SYGVNS. The CDR3 spells CASSRVFGEKLFF. The CDR3 coding sequence is TGTGCCAGCAGCAGGGTGTTTGGCGAAAAACTGTTTTTT.

The rearrangement links TRBV19 to TRBJ2-6; 7 bases line up with TRBD1. This CDR3 spans 13 amino acids. Losses at the gene ends were 8 bases for V and 4 bases for J; bases not matched to a gene: 2. The germline V gene encodes CDR1 LNHDA and CDR2 SQIVND (reference sequence). Here the CDR3 DNA reads TGTGCCAGTGACAGGGAAGGGGCCAACGTCCTGACTTTC. As protein: CASDREGANVLTF. Full variable domain (missing parts from reference TRBV19 and TRBJ2-6): DGGITQSPKYLFRKEGQNVTLSCEQNLNHDAMYWYRQDPGQGLRLIYYSQIVNDFQKGDIAEGYSVSREKKESFPLTVTSAQKNPTAFYLCASDREGANVLTFGAGSRLTVL.

The chain links TRBV19 to TRBJ2-7; no definite D call. Germline assignment: CDR1 LNHDA and CDR2 SQIVND (reference sequence). Between the trimmed V and J ends, which lost 3 bases and 4 bases, there was a span of 13 bases. CDR3 length: 14 amino acids. CDR3 bases: TGTGCCAGTAGTATCGAGGCAGGACGGTACGAGCAGTACTTC. Its protein is CASSIEAGRYEQYF. Full variable domain (rest looked up from reference TRBV19 and TRBJ2-7): DGGITQSPKYLFRKEGQNVTLSCEQNLNHDAMYWYRQDPGQGLRLIYYSQIVNDFQKGDIAEGYSVSREKKESFPLTVTSAQKNPTAFYLCASSIEAGRYEQYFGPGTRLTVT.

The CDR3 protein is CASGPGADTQYF. CDR3 in DNA: TGTGCCAGCGGACCGGGCGCAGATACGCAGTATTTT. J is TRBJ2-3 and V is TRBV7-2; D gene uncertain. Trimming took off 8 bases at V and 4 bases at J, with 10 bases between the two ends. Germline values: CDR1 SGHTA, CDR2 FQGNSA. This CDR3 contains 12 residues. Filled out from reference TRBV7-2 and TRBJ2-3, the complete variable domain reads GAGVSQSPSNKVTEKGKDVELRCDPISGHTALYWYRQSLGQGLEFLIYFQGNSAPDKSGLPSDRFSAERTGGSVSTLTIQRTQQEDSAVYLCASGPGADTQYFGPGTRLTVL.